There are many counts of the clone carrying this TCR beta chain. Its target is not known. From the multiplex PCR reads, TCRdb called clonotypes with MiXCR, one entry per CDR3 protein. Of about 180,000 distinct CDR3 sequences listed, 30% to 35% are singletons. This record belongs to a study of breast tumors, draining lymph nodes, adjacent tissues. Study-wide results and limits: Compared with basal-like, luminal-like tumors shared significantly more repertoire with nontumor tissue. Tumor TCR diversity was below lymph nodes but above nontumor tissue. The lymph node origin of tumor T cells was framed as consistent with a hypothesis, not demonstrated. The data were judged consistent with most tumor T cells coming from lymph node and expanding in tumor.

The germline V and J ends were trimmed by 0 bases and 11 bases, with 16 bases remaining between them. Germline values: CDR1 DFQATT, CDR2 SNEGSKA (reference sequence). CDR3 length: 13 amino acids. Breast cancer patients provided tissue from their axillary draining lymph nodes. This TCR came from a female donor with breast cancer. Some clones in this sample may be carry-over from other donors' samples. The J gene is TRBJ1-2, the V gene TRBV20-1; TRBD1 is a possible D gene (5 bases). The sample was axillary lymph node tissue. This chain's CDR3 is CSARDLGEQAYTF. The CDR3 DNA reads TGCAGTGCTAGAGATCTCGGGGAACAGGCGTACACCTTC.